These 10 T cell receptor beta chains originate from one sample sequenced in a study of cytomegalovirus exposure and HLA in healthy donors. It was with 60 Vbeta and 13 Jbeta primers that the PCR ran. The protocol was immunoSEQ multiplex PCR, while the TCRdb copy is restricted to in-frame clones and leaves out a portion. Here the sample spans about 130,000 clones, 65% to 90% being singletons. Sequenced: PBMCs. These receptor sequences come from a man in his forties or fifties in good health and CMV-seronegative.

V usage is TRBV15 and J usage is TRBJ2-7; D call uncertain. The CDR3 runs 14 residues. V lost 1 base and J lost 7, with 14 bases in between. Germline CDR1 reads LNHNV; CDR2 reads YYDKDF (reference sequence). CDR3 residues: CATSRVTSTEEQYF. In DNA form, the CDR3 reads TGTGCCACCAGCAGAGTCACCTCAACGGAGGAGCAGTACTTC.

This sequence joins TRBV6-9 and TRBJ2-1; D might be TRBD1 (5 bases). Between the trimmed V and J ends, which lost 10 bases and 7 bases, there was a span of 11 bases. Germline V CDR1 and CDR2: MNHGY, SVAAGI. This CDR3 spans 11 amino acids. The CDR3 sequence is CATLQGNEQFF. The CDR3, as DNA: TGTGCCACCCTTCAGGGAAATGAGCAGTTCTTC.

The chain employs TRBV6-1 and TRBJ2-7; tentative D call: TRBD2 (5 bases). With 6 bases removed from V and 6 bases from J, the gap between germline ends came to 9 bases. The CDR3 length is 11 residues. CDR1 is MNHNS and CDR2 is SASEGT in the germline V gene. CDR3 protein: CASRRGFEQYF. DNA for the CDR3: TGTGCCAGCAGAAGAGGGTTCGAGCAGTACTTC.

The chain combines TRBV13 with TRBJ2-7; D ambiguous. CDR1 and CDR2 (germline): PRHDT, FYEKMQ (reference sequence). The ends were cut back, 5 bases at V and 0 bases at J, with 17 bases in the middle. The CDR3 loop spans 16 amino acids. Written as DNA, the CDR3 is TGTGCCAGCAGCCTCTTAACCGGGTTTAGCTCCTACGAGCAGTACTTC. Translation: CASSLLTGFSSYEQYF.

The J gene is TRBJ1-5, the V gene TRBV19; no firm D call. The V gene lost 3 bases and the J gene lost 7 bases, with 10 bases spanning the gap. Per the germline V gene, CDR1 is LNHDA and CDR2 is SQIVND (reference sequence). The length of the CDR3 is 13 residues. The CDR3, as DNA: TGTGCCAGTAGTATCTCGGGAAACCAGCCCCAGCATTTT. Its protein is CASSISGNQPQHF.

The rearrangement uses TRBV4-1 and TRBJ1-2, with no clear D. CDR1 is MGHRA and CDR2 is YSYEKL in the germline V gene. This CDR3 contains 14 residues. Trimming cost V 5 bases and J 4 bases, with 14 bases left between them. CDR3 loop: CASSLSGPLYGYTF. The CDR3 DNA sequence: TGCGCCAGCAGCTTAAGTGGCCCTCTCTATGGCTACACCTTC.

This clone turned up a few times. The chain recombines TRBV2 with TRBJ2-7, with TRBD2 matching over 7 bases. Germline V gene sequence: CDR1 SNHLY, CDR2 FYNNEI. V dropped 6 bases and J dropped 5; count of bases not matched to a gene: 10. CDR3 size: 14 residues. CDR3 sequence (DNA): TGTGCCAGCAGGAGGGACTACCTTAGGGACGAGCAGTACTTC. Translation: CASRRDYLRDEQYF.

The chain employs TRBV30 and TRBJ1-1; D is unclear. V dropped 4 bases and J dropped 11 bases, with 20 bases sitting between them. Germline CDR1 reads GTSNPN; CDR2 reads SVGIG (reference sequence). The CDR3 is made up of 13 amino acids. CDR3 sequence: CAWIGKMKSGAFF. CDR3 nucleotide sequence: TGTGCCTGGATCGGGAAAATGAAGTCGGGGGCTTTCTTT.

The chain carries TRBV19 and TRBJ1-2, with 11 positions matching TRBD1. The ends lost 10 bases at V and 6 bases at J; junction bases unmatched: 10. The CDR3 loop spans 14 amino acids. Germline CDR1 and CDR2: LNHDA and SQIVND (reference sequence). CDR3 in amino acids: CATAFGQGAHGYTF. Here the CDR3 DNA reads TGTGCCACCGCTTTCGGACAGGGGGCGCATGGCTACACCTTC.

The rearrangement uses TRBV4-2 and TRBJ2-2; D unresolved. Trimming left V 0 bases short and J 6 bases short, with 8 bases between. Germline V CDR1 and CDR2: LGHNA, YNFKEQ. This CDR3 contains 14 residues. The CDR3 loop reads CASSQDSVAGELFF. The CDR3 DNA follows: TGTGCCAGCAGCCAAGATTCGGTGGCCGGGGAGCTGTTTTTT.